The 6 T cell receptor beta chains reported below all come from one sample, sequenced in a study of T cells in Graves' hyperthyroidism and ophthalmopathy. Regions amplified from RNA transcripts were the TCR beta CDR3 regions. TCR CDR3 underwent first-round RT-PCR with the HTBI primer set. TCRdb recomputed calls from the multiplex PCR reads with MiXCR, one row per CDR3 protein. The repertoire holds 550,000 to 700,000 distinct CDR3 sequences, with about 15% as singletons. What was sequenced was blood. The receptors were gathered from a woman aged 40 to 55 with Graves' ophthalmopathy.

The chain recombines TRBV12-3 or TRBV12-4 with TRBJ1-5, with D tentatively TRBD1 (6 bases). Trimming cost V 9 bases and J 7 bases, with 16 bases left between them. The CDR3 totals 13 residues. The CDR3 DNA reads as TGTGCCAGTTCTGACAGGCTCGGGCAGCCCCAGCATTTT. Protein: CASSDRLGQPQHF.

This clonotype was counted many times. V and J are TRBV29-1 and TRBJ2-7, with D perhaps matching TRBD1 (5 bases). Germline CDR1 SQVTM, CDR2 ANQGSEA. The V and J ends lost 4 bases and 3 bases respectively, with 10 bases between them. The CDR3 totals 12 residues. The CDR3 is CSVAVQGYEQYF. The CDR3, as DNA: TGCAGCGTTGCTGTCCAGGGCTACGAGCAGTACTTC.

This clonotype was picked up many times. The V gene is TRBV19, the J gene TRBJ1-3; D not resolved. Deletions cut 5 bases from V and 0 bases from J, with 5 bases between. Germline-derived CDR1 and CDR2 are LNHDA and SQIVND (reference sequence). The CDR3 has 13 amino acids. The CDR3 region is CASSPTSGNTIYF. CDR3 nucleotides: TGTGCCAGTAGTCCCACCTCTGGAAACACCATATATTTT.

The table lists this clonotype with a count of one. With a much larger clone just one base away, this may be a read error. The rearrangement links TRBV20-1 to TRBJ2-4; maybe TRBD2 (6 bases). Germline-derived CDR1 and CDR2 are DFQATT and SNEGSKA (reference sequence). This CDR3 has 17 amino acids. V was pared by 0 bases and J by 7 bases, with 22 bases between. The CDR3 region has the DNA TGCAGTGCTAGAGATACCGGGACTTTAGGGGCAAGCAACATTCAGTACTTC. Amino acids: CSARDTGTLGASNIQYF.

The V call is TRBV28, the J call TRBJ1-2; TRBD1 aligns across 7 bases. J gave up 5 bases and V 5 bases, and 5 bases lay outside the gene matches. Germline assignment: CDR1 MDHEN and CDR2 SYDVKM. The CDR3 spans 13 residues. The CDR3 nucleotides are TGTGCCAGCAGTCTGACAGGGAAATATGGCTACACCTTC. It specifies CASSLTGKYGYTF.

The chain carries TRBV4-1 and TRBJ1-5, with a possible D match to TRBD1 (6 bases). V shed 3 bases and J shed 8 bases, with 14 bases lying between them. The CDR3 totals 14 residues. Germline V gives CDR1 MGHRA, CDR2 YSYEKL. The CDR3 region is CASSHGGGGEPQHF. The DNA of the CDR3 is TGCGCCAGCAGCCATGGAGGGGGGGGGGAGCCCCAGCATTTT.